This T cell receptor beta chain was captured in a study of T cell clonotyping in hematopoietic cell transplantation. Study-level findings and limits: Cells were unsorted, so CD4 and CD8 contributions were not separated. After transplant, recipient diversity fell while pathologically expanded clonotypes grew through day 180.

This sample's time point: recipient sample about 28 days before transplant, after cytoreduction. Assay used: immunoSEQ multiplex PCR; TCRdb lists only in-frame clones, some missing. The data hold about 76,000 clones, with 90% to 97% observed a single time. To note about this clone: Its target is unknown.

Between the trimmed V and J ends, which lost 4 bases and 11 bases, there was a span of 12 bases. The V gene's germline CDR1 is SNHLY and CDR2 FYNNEI. This CDR3 is 12 amino acids long. The chain is built from TRBV2 and TRBJ1-5; D ambiguous. This clonotype was obtained from a woman aged 50 to 60 with acute myeloid leukemia. Some clones in this sample may be carry-over from other donors' samples. The sample in question was peripheral blood mononuclear cells, obtained before stem cell transplant. The CDR3 protein is CASSGPRSAQHF. As DNA, the CDR3 is TGTGCCAGCAGTGGTCCCCGGTCAGCCCAGCATTTT.